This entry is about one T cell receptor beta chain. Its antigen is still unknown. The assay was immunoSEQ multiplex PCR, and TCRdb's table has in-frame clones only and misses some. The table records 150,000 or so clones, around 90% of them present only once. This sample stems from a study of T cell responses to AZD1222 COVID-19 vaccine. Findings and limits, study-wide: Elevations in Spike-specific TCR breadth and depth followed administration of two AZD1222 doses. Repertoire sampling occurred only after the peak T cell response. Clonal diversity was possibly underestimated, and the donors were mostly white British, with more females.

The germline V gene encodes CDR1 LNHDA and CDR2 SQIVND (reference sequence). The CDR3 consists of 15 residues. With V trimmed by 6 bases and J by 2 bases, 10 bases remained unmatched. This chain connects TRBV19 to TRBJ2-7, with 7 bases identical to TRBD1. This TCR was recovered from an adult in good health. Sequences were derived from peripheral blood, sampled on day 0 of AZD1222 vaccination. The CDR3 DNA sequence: TGTGCCAGTAGACCTACTATGGGACAGACCTACGAGCAGTACTTC. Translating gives CASRPTMGQTYEQYF. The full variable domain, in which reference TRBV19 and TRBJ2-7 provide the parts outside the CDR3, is DGGITQSPKYLFRKEGQNVTLSCEQNLNHDAMYWYRQDPGQGLRLIYYSQIVNDFQKGDIAEGYSVSREKKESFPLTVTSAQKNPTAFYLCASRPTMGQTYEQYFGPGTRLTVT.